The T cell receptor beta chain under discussion was sequenced for a study of T-cell reconstitution after alpha-beta-depleted transplantation in children. V lost 0 bases, J lost 4 bases, and 6 bases stayed unmatched. Germline CDR1 and CDR2: SGHKS and YYEKEE (reference sequence). CDR3 size: 15 residues. Only a few counts were recorded for this clonotype. TCRbeta library preparation incorporated unique molecular identifiers. TCRdb independently ran MiXCR on the PCR reads; one entry per CDR3 protein. Of 500,000 to 600,000 distinct CDR3 sequences listed, approximately 32% are singletons. This sequence was found in a human donor who donated a stem cell graft to a child with aplastic anemia. This sequence joins TRBV5-5 and TRBJ1-1, with TRBD1 identical over 7 bases. The sequencing here drew on PBMCs from the stem cell graft donor, taken from the stem cell graft. CDR3 residues: CASSLDPGGGTEAFF. CDR3 nucleotides: TGTGCCAGCAGCTTGGATCCAGGGGGAGGCACTGAAGCTTTCTTT. The full variable domain, with the rest looked up from reference TRBV5-5 and TRBJ1-1, is DAGVTQSPTHLIKTRGQQVTLRCSPISGHKSVSWYQQVLGQGPQFIFQYYEKEERGRGNFPDRFSARQFPNYSSELNVNALLLGDSALYLCASSLDPGGGTEAFFGQGTRLTVV.